Listed below are T cell receptor beta chains from one sample, sequenced in a study of blood T cell repertoires in COVID-19. TCRdb keeps only in-frame clones here, not all; method: immunoSEQ multiplex PCR. The table lists some 330,000 clones, around 90% of them singletons, with about 4.7% in the top ten. Sequencing used PBMCs or T cells enriched from blood (not recorded which). These receptors originate from a man aged 25-45 years who had recovered from COVID-19. CDR3s include the opening cysteine and the closing phenylalanine or tryptophan. The D gene is left open where the match is weak.

j_call,v_call,d_call,cdr3_nt,cdr3_aa
TRBJ2-7,TRBV3-1/TRBV3-2,TRBD1,TGTGCCAGCAGCCCCGCCTTGGGACAGACGATGACCTACGAGCAGTACTTC,CASSPALGQTMTYEQYF
TRBJ2-2,TRBV7-6,TRBD1,TGTGCCAGCAGCCAGGACAGGGTCCCCGGGGAGCTGTTTTTT,CASSQDRVPGELFF
TRBJ1-2,TRBV30,.,TGTGCCTGGAGTTTAGGGTCGGGAGGCTACACCTTC,CAWSLGSGGYTF
TRBJ1-1,TRBV6-1,.,TGTGCCAGCAGTGGCGACAGGTCCTTAATGAACACTGAAGCTTTCTTT,CASSGDRSLMNTEAFF
TRBJ1-1,TRBV4-1,.,TGCGCCAGCAGCCAAGATCATGCAGTCATGAACACTGAAGCTTTCTTT,CASSQDHAVMNTEAFF
TRBJ2-3,TRBV11-2,.,TGTGCCAGCTACGGGGGAAGCACAGATACGCAGTATTTT,CASYGGSTDTQYF
TRBJ2-7,TRBV28,TRBD2,TGTGCCAGCAGTTCCGGGACTAGAGGTTCCGAGCAGTACTTC,CASSSGTRGSEQYF
TRBJ1-1,TRBV7-8,TRBD1,TGTGCCAGCAGCTTTCGGGACAGGGACACTGAAGCTTTCTTT,CASSFRDRDTEAFF
TRBJ2-7,TRBV11-2,.,TGTGCCAGCAGCTTAGGTGGCACAGCCTACGAGCAGTACTTC,CASSLGGTAYEQYF
TRBJ2-7,TRBV19,.,TGTGCCAGTAGTATACGGGGCGGGGATTCTTACGAGCAGTACTTC,CASSIRGGDSYEQYF
TRBJ2-2,TRBV5-1,.,TGCGCCAGCAGCTTGGCCGTAACAGACAGGACCGGGGAGCTGTTTTTT,CASSLAVTDRTGELFF
TRBJ2-3,TRBV10-3,TRBD1,TGTGCCATCAGCCCGACAGGGGGGGCAGATACGCAGTATTTT,CAISPTGGADTQYF
TRBJ2-2,TRBV2,TRBD2,TGTGCCAGCAGTTCTCAACGGGGGGGCTGGACCGGGGAGCTGTTTTTT,CASSSQRGGWTGELFF
TRBJ2-1,TRBV12-3/TRBV12-4,.,TGTGCCAGCAGGGGGCGCAATGAGCAGTTCTTC,CASRGRNEQFF